The clone carrying this T cell receptor beta chain was seen a few times. Its matching antigen is unknown. The source of the sample is a study of human T cells and chemical hapten exposure. Study as a whole: TCR yields per sample varied mostly from small pooled library volume differences. Whole-study results and caveats: No shift was seen in TCRs above 1 in 1000 frequency with DPC sensitization.

Time point reported: healthy volunteer bleed at 6 weeks. The total RNA was obtained from whole blood that was not fractionated. CDR3 length: 15 residues. Germline lookup yields CDR1 SNHLY and CDR2 FYNNEI. With 7 bases clipped from V and 2 bases from J, the junction kept 9 bases outside the gene matches. Individual cDNA molecules each carried unique molecular identifiers attached by the library. Original methodology: Sample-level TCR yields exhibited a median of 95,638, with a range of 23,224 to 690,600. TCRdb reprocessed the RACE reads with MiXCR, giving one entry per CDR3 protein. The V and J calls shown here were made by TCRdb, not taken from the authors' results. The table has around 80,000 distinct CDR3 sequences, 7% to 9% seen once.

This TCR came from a male donor in good health. Some clones in this sample may be carry-over from other donors' samples. The chain uses TRBV2 and TRBJ2-3; 7 bases are shared with TRBD2. The sample taken for sequencing was whole blood. CDR3 in DNA: TGTGCCAGCATAGTTGGGACTACTAACACAGATACGCAGTATTTT. This encodes CASIVGTTNTDTQYF.